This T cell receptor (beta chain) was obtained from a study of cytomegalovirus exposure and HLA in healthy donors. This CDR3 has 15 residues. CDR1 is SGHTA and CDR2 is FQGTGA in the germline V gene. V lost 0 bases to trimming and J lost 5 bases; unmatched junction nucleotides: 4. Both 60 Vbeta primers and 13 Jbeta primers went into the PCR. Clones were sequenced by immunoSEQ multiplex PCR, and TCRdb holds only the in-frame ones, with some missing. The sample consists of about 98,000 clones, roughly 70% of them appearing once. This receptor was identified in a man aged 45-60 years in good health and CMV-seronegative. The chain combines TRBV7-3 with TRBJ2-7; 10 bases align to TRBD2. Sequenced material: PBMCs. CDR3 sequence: CASSLTTSGFHEQYF. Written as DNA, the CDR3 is TGTGCCAGCAGCTTAACGACTAGCGGGTTCCACGAGCAGTACTTC.